This T cell receptor (beta chain) was observed in a study of cytomegalovirus exposure and HLA in healthy donors. Germline V gene sequence: CDR1 MGHRA, CDR2 YSYEKL. There are 15 residues in the CDR3. Trimming took 1 base from V and 9 from J, leaving 16 bases between them. The PCR ran on 60 Vbeta and 13 Jbeta primers. Some clones are missing from TCRdb's copy, which holds only in-frame ones; the method was immunoSEQ multiplex PCR. The table records tens of thousands of clones, around 72% of them present only once. J is TRBJ2-1 and V is TRBV4-1; weak D call: TRBD1 (5 bases). The receptor was isolated from a man between 18 and 35 years old in good health and CMV-seronegative. The specimen sequenced was PBMCs. The CDR3 region is CASSQGVTASGEQFF. The CDR3 nucleotides are TGCGCCAGCAGCCAAGGGGTGACAGCATCAGGTGAGCAGTTCTTC.